Described below is a single TCR beta chain sequence and its context. The antigen is unknown. Germline assignment: CDR1 LGHDT and CDR2 YNNKEL (reference sequence). The CDR3 sequence is 16 residues long. The ends lost 2 bases at V and 4 bases at J; junction bases unmatched: 6. Treatment indicated: roughly 10-day PBMC culture with coronavirus spike peptide pools or control peptides (ViraFEST assay). Sequencing of DNA taken from cultured CD4+ T cells relied on the Oncomine TCR Beta short-read assay. TCRdb independently ran MiXCR on the PCR reads; one entry per CDR3 protein. The table lists almost 20,000 distinct CDR3 sequences, around 50% of them singletons. These data come from a study of vaccination and CD4 T cells after COVID-19.

What was sequenced was CD4+ T cells from blood, cultured in vitro. This chain links TRBV3-1 with TRBJ2-1; 9 bases agree with TRBD2. This TCR was sampled from a human donor who had recovered from COVID-19. The CDR3 region is CASSQQGLAGYNEQFF. CDR3 nucleotide sequence: TGTGCCAGCAGCCAACAGGGACTAGCAGGGTACAATGAGCAGTTCTTC.